This record concerns one T cell receptor (beta chain) sequence. The source of the sample is a study of blood T cell repertoires in COVID-19. About the research overall: The United States, Italy and Spain provided the acute and convalescent COVID-19 samples. Sources were T cells, B-cell-depleted T cells, or PBMCs; the material itself was cDNA or gDNA.

Profiled with immunoSEQ multiplex PCR; TCRdb holds only in-frame clones, not every one. The sample records about 74,000 clones, 70% to 90% being singletons. Trimming removed 6 bases at V and 9 bases at J, with 15 bases between. CDR3 size: 13 residues. The receptor was derived from a man between 65 and 80 years old with acute or convalescent COVID-19. The chain employs TRBV12-3 or TRBV12-4 and TRBJ2-1; tentatively, D is TRBD1 (6 bases). Input material: peripheral blood. CDR3 nucleotide sequence: TGTGCCAGCAGCCCCAGGGGAAGAGGTGAGCAGTTCTTC. It codes for CASSPRGRGEQFF.